The source of this T cell receptor beta chain is a study of blood T cell repertoires in COVID-19. Deletions cut 0 bases from V and 4 bases from J, with 11 bases between. The germline V gene has CDR1 SGHRS and CDR2 YFSETQ. The CDR3 sequence is 15 residues long. Sequencing was performed with immunoSEQ multiplex PCR; in TCRdb, only in-frame clones are kept and a portion is missing. This table has some 110,000 clones, around 84% appearing once. The sequence derives from a man aged 35-49 years with acute or convalescent COVID-19. The chain combines TRBV5-1 with TRBJ2-1; possibly TRBD1 for D (7 bases). Sequencing was performed on peripheral blood. CDR3 region: CASSLGAGQYNEQFF. For the CDR3, the DNA is TGCGCCAGCAGCTTGGGGGCGGGACAGTACAATGAGCAGTTCTTC.